Described below is a single TCR beta chain sequence and its context. In its sample, this clonotype was seen many times. The antigen it binds to is not known. No quality values exist for individual bases; no much larger clone is one base distant. In the ophthalmopathy patients, disease was moderately to severely active, with a Clinical Activity Score of 3 or more, a NOSPECS grade of 4 or more, and a duration of less than 3 months. Patients with uncontrolled infections, other autoimmune diseases, pregnancy or lactation were excluded. Clinical symptoms, serum thyroxine and TRAb, thyroid ultrasound, and orbital computed tomography formed the basis for the diagnoses. Ficoll-Paque density gradient centrifugation was used to isolate PBMCs from approximately 11 ml of fresh peripheral blood. Trizol reagent was used to extract total RNA, and RNA quality was then checked on an Agilent 2100 Bioanalyzer. V is pared back by 3 bases and J by 10 bases, with 7 bases lying between the germline termini. The germline V gene encodes CDR1 SNHLY and CDR2 FYNNEI. The CDR3 sequence holds 11 residues, the cysteine and phenylalanine included. CDR3 DNA is the only sequence kept; it has 33 bases, read in frame from the first base.

This sample stems from a study of T cells in Graves' hyperthyroidism and ophthalmopathy (dated by TCRdb to between 2017 and 2020). Broadly, across the study: Peripheral blood samples were taken at the time of initial diagnosis, prior to any treatment. TCR V-J signatures able to tell the groups apart were searched for in a discovery cohort of 100 patients, of whom fewer than 45 had Graves' ophthalmopathy and around 58 had stable Graves' hyperthyroidism. Whether ophthalmopathy could be predicted prospectively was tested in an independent validation cohort made up of 18 to 20 hyperthyroidism patients plus 17 patients who later progressed to ophthalmopathy. The roughly 100 discovery patients were divided at random into training and test sets in a 7:3 ratio. In about 6 Graves' hyperthyroidism patients, the study also compared T-cell repertoires from thyroid tissue with T-cell repertoires from blood. After sampling, hyperthyroidism patients received methimazole starting at 30 mg daily, and ophthalmopathy patients received high-dose intravenous methylprednisolone. The paper describes TCR Vbeta CDR3 sequencing of 120 to 150 peripheral blood samples, made up of under 50 ophthalmopathy patients, around 78 hyperthyroidism patients and some 17 progressor patients. Study-wide conclusions, independent of this receptor: Most expanded thyroid clonotypes (frequency above 0.001) were also found in blood, which suggests that blood repertoires may mirror thyroid immune responses. In cross-validation, a model built on a 13 V-J signature told ophthalmopathy apart from stable hyperthyroidism with 87.88% sensitivity and 81% to 82% specificity, and in testing the same model reached 80%/75%. Sample size was not statistically predetermined, and investigators were not blinded to group allocation. During validation, the model predicted progression to ophthalmopathy a median of about 5.9 months ahead of onset, with almost 71% sensitivity and around 73% specificity.

Amplification of TCR beta CDR3 regions was carried out from RNA transcripts. For the first round of RT-PCR on the TCR CDR3, the HTBI primer set was used together with the Qiagen OneStep RT-PCR kit. Libraries were constructed in a second round of multiplex PCR, after which size selection and purification were performed. Paired-end sequencing of the libraries was performed with 100 bp reads on an Illumina HiSeq2000. The authors processed their data as follows. Raw data were processed with SOAPnuke, discarding reads with adapters, uncalled bases, mean Phred below 15, or no exact constant-primer or identifier match. High-quality paired reads were merged with COPE v1.2.5, and unique nucleotide sequences were defined as clonotypes. MiTCR v1.1 was used to align clonotypes to the IMGT TRBV, TRBD and TRBJ reference segments. Analysis was restricted to V-J combinations with a frequency above 0.0001, which covered 99.2% of repertoires. A TCS score was defined as the ratio between F50 (clonal expansion) and ExV (chaos), using BLOSUM62-based TCRdist between CDR3 peptides within each V-J. Welch's t-statistics and random forest reduced roughly 540 V-J features to about 12, which were used in a naive Bayes classifier (R e1071). TCRdb cleaned the public reads at Q25 with fastp, built clones with MiXCR and kept in-frame beta chains. Rows with a matching CDR3 protein are joined into one entry that keeps the most common DNA and genes. TCRdb, rather than the study authors, made the V and J calls. The sample yields approximately 400,000 distinct CDR3 sequences; over 13% were counted once. Of the sample, approximately 27% is held by the ten largest clones.

Recombination connected TRBV2 to TRBJ2-1; the D gene is not confidently resolved. The sequenced sample consisted of blood. The TCR sequence derives from a man in his fifties with Graves' ophthalmopathy. The DNA reads as follows: TGTGCCAGCAGTGACTCCCTAGAGCAGTTCTTC. Translated, it gives CASSDSLEQFF.